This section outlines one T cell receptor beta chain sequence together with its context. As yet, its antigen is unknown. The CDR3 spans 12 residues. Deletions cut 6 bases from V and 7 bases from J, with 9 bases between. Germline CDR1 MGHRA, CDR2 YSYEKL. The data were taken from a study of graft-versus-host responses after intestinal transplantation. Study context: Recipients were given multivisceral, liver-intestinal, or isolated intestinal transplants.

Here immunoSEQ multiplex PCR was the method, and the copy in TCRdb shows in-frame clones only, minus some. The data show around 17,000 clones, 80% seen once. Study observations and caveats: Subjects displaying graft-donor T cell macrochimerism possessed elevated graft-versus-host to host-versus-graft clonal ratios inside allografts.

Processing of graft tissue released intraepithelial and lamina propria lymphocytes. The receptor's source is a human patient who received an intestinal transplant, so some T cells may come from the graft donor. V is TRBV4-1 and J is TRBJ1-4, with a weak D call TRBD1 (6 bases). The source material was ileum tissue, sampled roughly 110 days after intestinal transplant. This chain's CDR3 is CASRQGGEKLFF. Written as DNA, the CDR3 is TGCGCCAGCAGACAGGGTGGTGAAAAACTGTTTTTT.